The clone carrying this T cell receptor (beta chain) was counted many times. A library of TCRbeta sequences, prepared with unique molecular identifiers, was generated. TCRdb analysed the PCR reads with MiXCR anew, one entry per CDR3 protein. The repertoire holds around 370,000 distinct CDR3 sequences, with about a tenth as singletons. CDR1 SGHRS and CDR2 YFSETQ come from the germline V gene. This CDR3 has 17 residues. With V trimmed by 4 bases and J by 1 base, 12 bases remained unmatched. This sample was included in a study of T-cell reconstitution after alpha-beta-depleted transplantation in children.

The sample here was PBMCs from the stem cell graft donor, taken from the stem cell graft. The chain has TRBV5-1 and TRBJ2-3; TRBD2 agrees at 7 bases. The clonotype was recovered from a human donor who donated a stem cell graft to a child with acute lymphoblastic leukemia. CDR3 bases: TGCGCCAGCAGCAGCTTTCCCAGCGGGGAGGGCACAGATACGCAGTATTTT. It codes for CASSSFPSGEGTDTQYF.